A selection of T cell receptor beta chains follows, all from one sample in a study of T cell responses to AZD1222 COVID-19 vaccine. Clones were sequenced by immunoSEQ multiplex PCR, and TCRdb holds only the in-frame ones, with some missing. The sample contains under 150,000 clones, over 90% of which appear only once. The sample in question was peripheral blood, obtained 28 days after the second AZD1222 dose. The receptor set was obtained from an adult who received the AZD1222 COVID-19 vaccine. Both conserved end residues are part of each CDR3. The order of the fields is J gene, clone size, V gene, D gene, CDR3 DNA, CDR3 protein. D genes are given only for firm matches. The size field is filled for only some rows; it gives once, few, many or a size class.

>TRBJ2-5|.|TRBV5-1|.
TGCGCCAGCAGCTGGAGCCAAGAGACCCAGTACTTC
CASSWSQETQYF
>TRBJ1-1|.|TRBV28|.
TGTGCCAGCACTGGGGCTCGGGCGTGGGGAACTGAAGCTTTCTTT
CASTGARAWGTEAFF
>TRBJ1-1|.|TRBV2|TRBD1
TGTGCCAGCAGTCCCCTCGGGGACAGGGGATGGAACACTGAAGCTTTCTTT
CASSPLGDRGWNTEAFF
>TRBJ2-3|.|TRBV7-9|.
TGTGCCAGCAGCTTAGCGTGGCAGACTGATACGCAGTATTTT
CASSLAWQTDTQYF
>TRBJ1-1|.|TRBV10-3|.
TGTGCCATCAGTGAGCCCACATCGAACACTGAAGCTTTCTTT
CAISEPTSNTEAFF
>TRBJ2-3|.|TRBV24-1|TRBD2
TGTGCCACCAGTGGAGCGGGAGGTTCGCCAGATACGCAGTATTTT
CATSGAGGSPDTQYF
>TRBJ2-5|.|TRBV5-5|.
TGTGCCAGCAGCTCGCTAGCGTTAGTACTGGAGACCCAGTACTTC
CASSSLALVLETQYF
>TRBJ1-5|.|TRBV5-1|TRBD1
TGCGCCAGCAGCTGGGACAGCAATGATCAGCCCCAGCATTTT
CASSWDSNDQPQHF
>TRBJ1-3|.|TRBV5-5|.
TGTGCCAGCAGCTTGGTAGTGGCAGGGTCTGGAAACACCATATATTTT
CASSLVVAGSGNTIYF
>TRBJ2-5|.|TRBV25-1|TRBD1
TGTGCCAGCAGTGAATTAGGGGGCCGGGAGACCCAGTACTTC
CASSELGGRETQYF
>TRBJ2-3|.|TRBV7-9|.
TGTGCCAGCAGCTTAGGCGCCAGCCCGCGAGCAGATACGCAGTATTTT
CASSLGASPRADTQYF
>TRBJ1-1|.|TRBV7-2|.
TGTGCCAGCAGCTCTCCGGGGCGGAGCACTGAAGCTTTCTTT
CASSSPGRSTEAFF
>TRBJ1-1|.|TRBV14|.
TGTGCCAGCAGCCAAGTGACGTCGGGCACTGAAGCTTTCTTT
CASSQVTSGTEAFF
>TRBJ1-1|.|TRBV2|.
TGTGCCAGCAGGGGGGGCGGGAACACTGAAGCTTTCTTT
CASRGGGNTEAFF
>TRBJ1-1|.|TRBV28|.
TGTGCCGGCGTCCGGGCCTGGCCCCCAGAAGCTTTCTTT
CAGVRAWPPEAFF
>TRBJ1-5|.|TRBV18|.
TGTGCCAGCTCAGTCAACAGCAATCAGCCCCAGCATTTT
CASSVNSNQPQHF
>TRBJ1-6|.|TRBV6-1|.
TGTGCCAGCAGTGAAGGCCAGTCCCCTAATTCACCCCTCCACTTT
CASSEGQSPNSPLHF
>TRBJ2-3|.|TRBV10-3|.
TGTGCCATCAGTGCAGGACAGCGCACAGATACGCAGTATTTT
CAISAGQRTDTQYF
>TRBJ1-1|.|TRBV2|TRBD1
TGTGCCAGCAGGATAACCCGGGGGACAGCTGAAGCTTTCTTT
CASRITRGTAEAFF
>TRBJ1-5|.|TRBV27|TRBD1
TGTGCCAGCAGTTTACTCTGGACAGGGGGACAGCCCCAGCATTTT
CASSLLWTGGQPQHF
>TRBJ2-7|.|TRBV27|.
TGTGCCAGCAGCCCTGGTTATGCCACCTACGAGCAGTACTTC
CASSPGYATYEQYF
>TRBJ1-1|.|TRBV6-5|.
TGTGCCAGCAGCCCAGGGCAGCCCGAAGCTTTCTTT
CASSPGQPEAFF
>TRBJ2-7|.|TRBV5-1|TRBD2
TGCGCCAGCAGCTTAAGCGGGAGAAACGAGCAGTACTTC
CASSLSGRNEQYF
>TRBJ2-3|.|TRBV2|TRBD2
TGTGCCAGCAGTGGCACTAGCGGGGGAGGGACAGATACGCAGTATTTT
CASSGTSGGGTDTQYF
>TRBJ2-3|.|TRBV19|.
TGTGCCAGTAGTCCTGGGGGCGGGAGTGCCCCAGGGGGGACAGATACGCAGTATTTT
CASSPGGGSAPGGTDTQYF
>TRBJ2-1|.|TRBV7-2|.
TGTGCCAGCAGCACGGAACCAGGGGCCTCCTACAATGAGCAGTTCTTC
CASSTEPGASYNEQFF
>TRBJ1-5|.|TRBV27|.
TGTGCCAGCAGTCCACAGGGTGTAAGGTGGCATTTT
CASSPQGVRWHF
>TRBJ2-2|few|TRBV28|TRBD2
TGTGCCAGCAGTTTAGGCGGGAGCCACACCGGGGAGCTGTTTTTT
CASSLGGSHTGELFF
>TRBJ1-1|.|TRBV28|.
TGTGCCAGCAGCCAGGGACTTGTGAACACTGAAGCTTTCTTT
CASSQGLVNTEAFF
>TRBJ2-2|.|TRBV18|TRBD1
TGTGCCAGCTCACCTGACAGGGCTGGGGACACCGGGGAGCTGTTTTTT
CASSPDRAGDTGELFF
>TRBJ2-3|few|TRBV9|TRBD2
TGTGCCAGCAGCGTAGGATCGGGAGGAGGCACAGATACGCAGTATTTT
CASSVGSGGGTDTQYF
>TRBJ1-4|.|TRBV5-1|.
TGCGCCAGCAGCACTCGGACCGAGCCGGAAAAACTGTTTTTT
CASSTRTEPEKLFF
>TRBJ1-1|.|TRBV29-1|TRBD1
TGCAGCGTTTCGGACAGGGGAGGTTTCACTGAAGCTTTCTTT
CSVSDRGGFTEAFF
>TRBJ1-1|.|TRBV6-5|TRBD1
TGTGCCAGCAGTTTCCGGACAGGGTTAACTACTGAAGCTTTCTTT
CASSFRTGLTTEAFF
>TRBJ1-4|.|TRBV27|.
TGTGCCAGCAGTTGGGCGGATAATGAAAAACTGTTTTTT
CASSWADNEKLFF
>TRBJ2-1|.|TRBV24-1|TRBD1
TGTGCCACCGAAGACAGGGGGCGGATTGAGCAGTTCTTC
CATEDRGRIEQFF
>TRBJ2-3|few|TRBV6-4|.
TGTGCCAGCAGTGAAAGAGGGGATGGGGCAGATACGCAGTATTTT
CASSERGDGADTQYF
>TRBJ2-3|.|TRBV4-2|.
TGTGCCAGCAGCCAAGATCTTCGGGACTCCGGCACAGATACGCAGTATTTT
CASSQDLRDSGTDTQYF
>TRBJ2-3|.|TRBV25-1|.
TGTGCCAGCAGTGAAGGGGGCACAGATACGCAGTATTTT
CASSEGGTDTQYF
>TRBJ2-1|.|TRBV7-2|TRBD2
TGTGCCAGCAGCCGGACTAGCGGGAGCCCCGATGAGCAGTTCTTC
CASSRTSGSPDEQFF
>TRBJ2-3|.|TRBV27|.
TGTGCCAGCAGTTTAGGACAGACAAGCACAGATACGCAGTATTTT
CASSLGQTSTDTQYF
>TRBJ1-2|.|TRBV6-2/TRBV6-3|.
TGTGCCAGCAGTTACGCCGGGACAATCTACACCTTC
CASSYAGTIYTF
>TRBJ1-5|.|TRBV4-1|.
TGCGCCAGCAGCCAAGAGGGCAGGGGAGACAATCAGCCCCAGCATTTT
CASSQEGRGDNQPQHF